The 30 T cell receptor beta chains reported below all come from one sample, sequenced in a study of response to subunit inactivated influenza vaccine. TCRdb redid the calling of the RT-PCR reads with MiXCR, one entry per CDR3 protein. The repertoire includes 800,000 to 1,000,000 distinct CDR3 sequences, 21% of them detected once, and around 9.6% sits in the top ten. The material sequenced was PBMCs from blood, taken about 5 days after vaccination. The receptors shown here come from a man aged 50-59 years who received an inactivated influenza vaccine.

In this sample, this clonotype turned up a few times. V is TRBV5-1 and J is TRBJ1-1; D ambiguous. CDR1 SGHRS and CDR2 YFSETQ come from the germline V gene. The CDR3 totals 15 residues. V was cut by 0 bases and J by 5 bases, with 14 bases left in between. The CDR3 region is CASSLDVAQGTEAFF. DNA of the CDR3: TGCGCCAGCAGCTTGGATGTCGCTCAAGGGACTGAAGCTTTCTTT. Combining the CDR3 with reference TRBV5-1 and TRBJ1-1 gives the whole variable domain KAGVTQTPRYLIKTRGQQVTLSCSPISGHRSVSWYQQTPGQGLQFLFEYFSETQRNKGNFPGRFSGRQFSNSRSEMNVSTLELGDSALYLCASSLDVAQGTEAFFGQGTRLTVV.

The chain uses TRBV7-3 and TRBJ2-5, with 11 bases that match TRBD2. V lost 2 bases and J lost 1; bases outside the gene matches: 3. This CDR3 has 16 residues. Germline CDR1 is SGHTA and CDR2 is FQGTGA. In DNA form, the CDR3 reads TGTGCCAGCAGCTTACGGGGACTAGCGGCCCAAGAGACCCAGTACTTC. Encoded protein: CASSLRGLAAQETQYF.

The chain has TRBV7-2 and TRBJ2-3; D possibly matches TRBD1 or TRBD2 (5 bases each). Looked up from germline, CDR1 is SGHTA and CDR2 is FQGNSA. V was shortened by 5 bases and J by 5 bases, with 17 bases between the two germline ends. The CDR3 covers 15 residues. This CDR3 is CASSLDFTGGDTQYF. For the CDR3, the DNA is TGTGCCAGCAGCCTCGACTTCACTGGGGGAGATACGCAGTATTTT.

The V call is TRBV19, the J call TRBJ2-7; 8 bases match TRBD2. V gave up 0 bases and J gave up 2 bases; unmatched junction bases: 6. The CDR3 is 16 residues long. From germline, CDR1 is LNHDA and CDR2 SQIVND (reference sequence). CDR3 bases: TGTGCCAGTAGTATAGATGATGGGACTAGTACCTACGAGCAGTACTTC. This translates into CASSIDDGTSTYEQYF.

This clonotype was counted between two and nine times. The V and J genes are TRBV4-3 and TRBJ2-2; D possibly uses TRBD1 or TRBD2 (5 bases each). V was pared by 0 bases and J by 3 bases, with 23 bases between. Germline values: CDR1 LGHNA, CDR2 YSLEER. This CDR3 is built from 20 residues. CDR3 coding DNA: TGCGCCAGCAGCCAAGATTTACCTTTGACGGGACGACCCTACACCGGGGAGCTGTTTTTT. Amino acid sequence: CASSQDLPLTGRPYTGELFF.

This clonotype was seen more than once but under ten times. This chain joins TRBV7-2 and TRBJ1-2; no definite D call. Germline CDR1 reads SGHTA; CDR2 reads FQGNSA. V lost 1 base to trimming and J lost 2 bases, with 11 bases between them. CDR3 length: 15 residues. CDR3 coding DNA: TGTGCCAGCAGCTTAGGAAGGACGTTGAACTATGGCTACACCTTC. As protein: CASSLGRTLNYGYTF.

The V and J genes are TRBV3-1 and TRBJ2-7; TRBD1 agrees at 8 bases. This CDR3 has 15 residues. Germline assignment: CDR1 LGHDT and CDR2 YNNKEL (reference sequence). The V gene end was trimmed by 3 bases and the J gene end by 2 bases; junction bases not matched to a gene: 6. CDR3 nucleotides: TGTGCCAGCAGCCATCCAGGGGGCGAGGCCTACGAGCAGTACTTC. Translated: CASSHPGGEAYEQYF.

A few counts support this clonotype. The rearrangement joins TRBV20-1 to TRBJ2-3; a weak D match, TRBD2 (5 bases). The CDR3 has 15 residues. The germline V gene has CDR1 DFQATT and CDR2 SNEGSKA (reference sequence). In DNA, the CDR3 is TGCAGGCCCTCTTTCCCGGGAACTAGCACAGATACGCAGTATTTT. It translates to CRPSFPGTSTDTQYF.

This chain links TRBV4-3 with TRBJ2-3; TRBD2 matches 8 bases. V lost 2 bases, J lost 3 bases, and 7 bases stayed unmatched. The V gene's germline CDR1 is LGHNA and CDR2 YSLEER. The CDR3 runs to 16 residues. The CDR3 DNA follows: TGCGCCAGCAGCCAACGACGGGGGGGCATGACAGATACGCAGTATTTT. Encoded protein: CASSQRRGGMTDTQYF.

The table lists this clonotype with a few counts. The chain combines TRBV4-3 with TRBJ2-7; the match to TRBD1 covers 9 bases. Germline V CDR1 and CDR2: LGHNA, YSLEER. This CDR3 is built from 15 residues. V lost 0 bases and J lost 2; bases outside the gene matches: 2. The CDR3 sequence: CASSQDRTGAYEQYF. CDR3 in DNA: TGCGCCAGCAGCCAAGATAGGACAGGGGCCTACGAGCAGTACTTC.

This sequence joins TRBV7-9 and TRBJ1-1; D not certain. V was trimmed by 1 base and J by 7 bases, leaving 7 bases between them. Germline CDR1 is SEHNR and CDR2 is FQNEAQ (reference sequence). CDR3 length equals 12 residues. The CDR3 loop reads CASSLGSNEAFF. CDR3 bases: TGTGCCAGCAGCTTAGGGTCTAATGAAGCTTTCTTT.

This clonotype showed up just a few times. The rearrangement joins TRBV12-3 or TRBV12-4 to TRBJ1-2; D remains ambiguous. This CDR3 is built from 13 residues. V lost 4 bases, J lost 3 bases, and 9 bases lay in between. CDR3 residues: CASSYMQDYGYTF. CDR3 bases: TGTGCCAGCAGTTATATGCAGGACTATGGCTACACCTTC.

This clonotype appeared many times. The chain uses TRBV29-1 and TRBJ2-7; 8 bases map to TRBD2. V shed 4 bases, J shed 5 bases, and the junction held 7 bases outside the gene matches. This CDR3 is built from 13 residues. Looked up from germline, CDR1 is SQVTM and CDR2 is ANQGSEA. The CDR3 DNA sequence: TGCAGCGTTGGGGGACTAGTATTCGACGAGCAGTACTTC. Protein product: CSVGGLVFDEQYF.

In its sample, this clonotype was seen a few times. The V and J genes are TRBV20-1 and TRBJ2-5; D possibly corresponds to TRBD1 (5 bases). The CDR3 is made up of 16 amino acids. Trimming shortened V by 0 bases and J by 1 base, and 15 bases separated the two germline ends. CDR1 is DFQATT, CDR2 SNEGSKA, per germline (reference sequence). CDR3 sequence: CSARDVKTAPQETQYF. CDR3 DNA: TGCAGTGCTAGAGATGTTAAGACAGCCCCCCAAGAGACCCAGTACTTC.

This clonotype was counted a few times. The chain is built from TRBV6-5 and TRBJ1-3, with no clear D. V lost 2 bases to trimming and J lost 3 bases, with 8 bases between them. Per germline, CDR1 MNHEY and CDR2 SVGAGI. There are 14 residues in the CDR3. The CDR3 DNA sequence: TGTGCCAGCAGTTACGGGCAGCTTGGAAACACCATATATTTT. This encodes CASSYGQLGNTIYF.

CDR3 nucleotide sequence: TGTGCCGCAGCACCCGCAACTAATGAAAAACTGTTTTTT. Its translation: CAAAPATNEKLFF. The chain carries TRBV6-6 and TRBJ1-4, with D uncertain. Germline values: CDR1 MNHNY, CDR2 SVGAGI (reference sequence). Trimming shortened V by 11 bases and J by 0 bases, and 10 bases separated the two germline ends. The CDR3 sequence is 13 residues long.

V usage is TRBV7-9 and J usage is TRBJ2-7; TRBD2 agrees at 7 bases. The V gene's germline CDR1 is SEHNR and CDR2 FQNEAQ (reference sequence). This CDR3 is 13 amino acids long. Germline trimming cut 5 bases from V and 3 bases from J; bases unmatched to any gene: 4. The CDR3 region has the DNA TGTGCCAGCAGCCGCGGGAGTAACTACGAGCAGTACTTC. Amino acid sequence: CASSRGSNYEQYF. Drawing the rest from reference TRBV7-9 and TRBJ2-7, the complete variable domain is DTGVSQNPRHKITKRGQNVTFRCDPISEHNRLYWYRQTLGQGPEFLTYFQNEAQLEKSRLLSDRFSAERPKGSFSTLEIQRTEQGDSAMYLCASSRGSNYEQYFGPGTRLTVT.

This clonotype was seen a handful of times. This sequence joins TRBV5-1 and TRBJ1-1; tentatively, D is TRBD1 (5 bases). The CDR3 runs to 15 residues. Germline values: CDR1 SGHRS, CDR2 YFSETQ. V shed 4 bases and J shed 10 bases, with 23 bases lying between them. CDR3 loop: CASSITGVPTPGAFF. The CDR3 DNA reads TGCGCCAGCAGCATAACAGGCGTCCCGACACCAGGAGCTTTCTTT.

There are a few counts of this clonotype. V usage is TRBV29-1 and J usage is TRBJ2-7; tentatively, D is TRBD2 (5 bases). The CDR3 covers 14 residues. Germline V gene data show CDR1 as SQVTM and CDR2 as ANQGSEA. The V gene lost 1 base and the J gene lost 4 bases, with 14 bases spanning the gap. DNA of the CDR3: TGCAGCGTTGAAGTGGTCTCCCCGGGGTACGAGCAGTACTTC. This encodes CSVEVVSPGYEQYF.

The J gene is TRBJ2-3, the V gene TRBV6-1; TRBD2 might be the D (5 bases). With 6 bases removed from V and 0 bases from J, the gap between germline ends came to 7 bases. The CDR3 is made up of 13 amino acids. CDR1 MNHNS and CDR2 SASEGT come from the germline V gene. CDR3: CASRGDSTDTQYF. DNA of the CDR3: TGTGCCAGCAGGGGAGACAGCACAGATACGCAGTATTTT.

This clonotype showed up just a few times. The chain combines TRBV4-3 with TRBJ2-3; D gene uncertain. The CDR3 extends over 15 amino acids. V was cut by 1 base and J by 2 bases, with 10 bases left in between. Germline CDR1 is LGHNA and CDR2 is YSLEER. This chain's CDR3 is CASSQGVSLTDTQYF. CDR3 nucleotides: TGCGCCAGCAGCCAAGGGGTCTCTCTCACAGATACGCAGTATTTT.

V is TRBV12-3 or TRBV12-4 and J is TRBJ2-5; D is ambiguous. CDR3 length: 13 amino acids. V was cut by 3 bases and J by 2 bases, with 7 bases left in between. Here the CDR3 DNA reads TGTGCCAGCAGTTTGAAACAGCAAGAGACCCAGTACTTC. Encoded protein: CASSLKQQETQYF.

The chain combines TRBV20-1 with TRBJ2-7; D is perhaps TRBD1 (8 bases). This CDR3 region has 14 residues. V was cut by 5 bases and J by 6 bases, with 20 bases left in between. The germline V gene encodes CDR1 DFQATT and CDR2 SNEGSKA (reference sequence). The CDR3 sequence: CSASTTGEGSEQYF. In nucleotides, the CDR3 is TGCAGTGCTTCGACGACAGGGGAGGGTTCCGAGCAGTACTTC.

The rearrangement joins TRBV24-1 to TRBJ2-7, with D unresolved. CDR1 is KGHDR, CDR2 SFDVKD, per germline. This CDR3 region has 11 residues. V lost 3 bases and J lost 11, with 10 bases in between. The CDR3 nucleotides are TGTGCCACCAGTGATGGGATTAGGGAGTACTTC. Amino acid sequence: CATSDGIREYF.

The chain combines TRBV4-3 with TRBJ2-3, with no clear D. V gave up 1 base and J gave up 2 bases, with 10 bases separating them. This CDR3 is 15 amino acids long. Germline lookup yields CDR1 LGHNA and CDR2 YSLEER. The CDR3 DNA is TGCGCCAGCAGCCAAGGGGCAGGAAACACAGATACGCAGTATTTT. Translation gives CASSQGAGNTDTQYF.

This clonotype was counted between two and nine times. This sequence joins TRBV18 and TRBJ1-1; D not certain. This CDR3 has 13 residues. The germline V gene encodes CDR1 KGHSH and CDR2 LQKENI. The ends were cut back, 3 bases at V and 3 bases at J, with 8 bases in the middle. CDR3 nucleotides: TGTGCCAGCTCACCGTTCCAGTACACTGAAGCTTTCTTT. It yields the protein CASSPFQYTEAFF.

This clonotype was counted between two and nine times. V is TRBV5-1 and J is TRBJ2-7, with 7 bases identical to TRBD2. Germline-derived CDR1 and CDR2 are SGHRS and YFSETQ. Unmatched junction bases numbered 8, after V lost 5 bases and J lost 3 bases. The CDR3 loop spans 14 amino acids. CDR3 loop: CASRPSGPSYEQYF. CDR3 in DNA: TGCGCCAGCAGACCTAGCGGTCCAAGCTACGAGCAGTACTTC.

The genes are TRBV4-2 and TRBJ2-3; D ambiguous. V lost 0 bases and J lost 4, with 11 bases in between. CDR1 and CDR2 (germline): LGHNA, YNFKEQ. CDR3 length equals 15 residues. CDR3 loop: CASSQDFADADTQYF. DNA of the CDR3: TGTGCCAGCAGCCAAGATTTTGCGGACGCAGATACGCAGTATTTT.

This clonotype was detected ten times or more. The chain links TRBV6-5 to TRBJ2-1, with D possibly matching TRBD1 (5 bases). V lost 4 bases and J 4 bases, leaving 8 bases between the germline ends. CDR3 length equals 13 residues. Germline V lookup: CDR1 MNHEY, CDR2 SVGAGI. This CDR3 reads CASSSKGYNEQFF. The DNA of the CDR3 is TGTGCCAGCAGTTCCAAGGGGTACAATGAGCAGTTCTTC.

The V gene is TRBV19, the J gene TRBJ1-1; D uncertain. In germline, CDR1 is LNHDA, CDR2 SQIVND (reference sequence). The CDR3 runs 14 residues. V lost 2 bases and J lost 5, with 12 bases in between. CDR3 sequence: CASSINTGWTEAFF. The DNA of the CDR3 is TGTGCCAGTAGTATAAACACCGGTTGGACTGAAGCTTTCTTT.